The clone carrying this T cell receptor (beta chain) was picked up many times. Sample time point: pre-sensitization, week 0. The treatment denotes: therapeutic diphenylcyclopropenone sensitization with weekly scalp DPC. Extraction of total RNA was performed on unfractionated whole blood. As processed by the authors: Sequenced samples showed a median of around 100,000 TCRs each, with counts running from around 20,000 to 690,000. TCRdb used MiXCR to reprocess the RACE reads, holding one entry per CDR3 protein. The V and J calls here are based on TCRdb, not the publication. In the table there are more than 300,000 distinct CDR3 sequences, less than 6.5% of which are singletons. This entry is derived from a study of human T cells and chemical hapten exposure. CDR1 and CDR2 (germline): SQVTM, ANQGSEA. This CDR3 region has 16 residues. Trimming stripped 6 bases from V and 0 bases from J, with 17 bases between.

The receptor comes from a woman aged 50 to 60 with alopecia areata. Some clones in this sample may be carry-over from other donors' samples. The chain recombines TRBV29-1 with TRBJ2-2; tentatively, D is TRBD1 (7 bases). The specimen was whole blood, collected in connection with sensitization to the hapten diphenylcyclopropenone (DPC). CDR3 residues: CSVGGQEGANTGELFF. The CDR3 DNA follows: TGCAGCGTGGGTGGACAGGAGGGCGCGAACACCGGGGAGCTGTTTTTT.